Presented here are 8 T cell receptor beta chains from one specimen sequenced in a study of T cell repertoires in cytomegalovirus infection. Their specific antigens are unknown. A single record per CDR3 protein comes from TCRdb applying MiXCR to the reads. The repertoire consists of approximately 730,000 distinct CDR3 sequences, with around 31% occurring once and the leading ten covering around a sixth. The sequencing here drew on cultured PBMCs, taken from culture after CMV antigen stimulation. Every receptor here comes from a human donor in good health (CMV status not recorded). Some clones in this sample may be carry-over from other donors' samples.

V usage is TRBV6-5 and J usage is TRBJ2-1; 9 bases agree with TRBD2. Germline V gene lookup returns CDR1 MNHEY and CDR2 SVGAGI. Losses at the gene ends were 8 bases for V and 5 bases for J; bases not matched to a gene: 10. The CDR3 consists of 15 residues. This CDR3 reads CASLSPSGNHNEQFF. CDR3 DNA: TGTGCCAGCTTATCCCCTAGCGGGAACCACAATGAGCAGTTCTTC.

The gene calls are TRBV19 and TRBJ2-7, with 7 bases aligning to TRBD1. Per germline, CDR1 LNHDA and CDR2 SQIVND (reference sequence). This CDR3 has 15 residues. J was trimmed by 6 bases and V by 4 bases; bases with no gene match: 12. Here the CDR3 reads CASSTSVNRGAEQYF. The CDR3 region has the DNA TGTGCCAGTAGTACCTCCGTGAACAGGGGAGCCGAGCAGTACTTC.

This clonotype was found many times. V is TRBV7-2 and J is TRBJ2-3, with D tentatively TRBD2 (5 bases). The CDR3 extends over 15 amino acids. Germline V gene lookup returns CDR1 SGHTA and CDR2 FQGNSA. The V gene lost 6 bases and the J gene lost 4 bases, with 17 bases spanning the gap. The CDR3 loop is CASSRNRAGADTQYF. Written as DNA, the CDR3 is TGTGCCAGCAGTCGAAACCGGGCGGGCGCAGATACGCAGTATTTT. The full variable domain, in which reference TRBV7-2 and TRBJ2-3 provide the parts outside the CDR3, is GAGVSQSPSNKVTEKGKDVELRCDPISGHTALYWYRQSLGQGLEFLIYFQGNSAPDKSGLPSDRFSAERTGGSVSTLTIQRTQQEDSAVYLCASSRNRAGADTQYFGPGTRLTVL.

The chain is built from TRBV20-1 and TRBJ1-2; D gene ambiguous. Germline CDR1 DFQATT, CDR2 SNEGSKA (reference sequence). The length of the CDR3 is 14 residues. Trimming removed 5 bases from V and 1 base from J, with 14 bases in between. The CDR3 is CSAADGLVNYGYTF. CDR3 bases: TGCAGTGCTGCCGACGGCCTTGTTAACTATGGCTACACCTTC.

This chain uses TRBV11-1 with TRBJ2-7; possibly TRBD2 for D (5 bases). V dropped 3 bases and J dropped 3 bases, with 9 bases sitting between them. The CDR3 runs to 13 residues. CDR1 SGHAT and CDR2 FQDESV come from the germline V gene (reference sequence). The CDR3 DNA follows: TGTGCCAGCAGCTTCGGGGAAGGCTACGAGCAGTACTTC. Translated: CASSFGEGYEQYF. Full variable domain (outside the CDR3, taken from reference TRBV11-1 and TRBJ2-7): EAEVAQSPRYKITEKSQAVAFWCDPISGHATLYWYRQILGQGPELLVQFQDESVVDDSQLPKDRFSAERLKGVDSTLKIQPAELGDSAMYLCASSFGEGYEQYFGPGTRLTVT.

This clonotype was picked up many times. The rearrangement links TRBV7-2 to TRBJ2-5, with D maybe TRBD2 (5 bases). From germline, CDR1 is SGHTA and CDR2 FQGNSA. CDR3 size: 14 residues. Trimming stripped 5 bases from V and 2 bases from J, with 12 bases between. The CDR3 here is CASSRTAAQETQYF. The CDR3 region has the DNA TGTGCCAGCAGCCGAACAGCGGCGCAAGAGACCCAGTACTTC.

This clonotype turned up a few times. V and J are TRBV6-2 or TRBV6-3 and TRBJ2-7; perhaps TRBD1 as D (8 bases). This CDR3 region has 14 residues. V was trimmed by 4 bases and J by 2 bases, leaving 12 bases between them. Germline CDR1 is MNHEY and CDR2 is SVGEGT. The CDR3 nucleotides read TGTGCCAGCAGTTCACAGGGGGGGACCTACGAGCAGTACTTC. Amino acids: CASSSQGGTYEQYF.

This clonotype was seen repeatedly, ten times or more. The chain uses TRBV7-2 and TRBJ1-2, with D tentatively TRBD1 (5 bases). CDR3 length: 14 amino acids. CDR1 and CDR2 from the germline V gene are SGHTA and FQGNSA. The V gene lost 0 bases and the J gene lost 7 bases, with 12 bases spanning the gap. The CDR3 nucleotides read TGTGCCAGCAGCTTAGCGTCAGGGAATAGTGGCTACACCTTC. Its protein is CASSLASGNSGYTF.